Presented here are 9 T cell receptor beta chains from one specimen sequenced in a study of CD8 T cells in Susac syndrome. RNA in amounts of roughly 0.5 to 1 ug was reverse transcribed with random hexamers. TCRdb re-called the immunoSEQ multiplex PCR reads with MiXCR, one entry per CDR3 protein. Of approximately 190,000 distinct CDR3 sequences in the sample, approximately 94% are singletons; the top ten hold approximately 0.098%. Sequencing was carried out using CD4+ T cells from PBMCs. The receptors originated from a human donor with Susac syndrome.

This clonotype appeared once. The chain uses TRBV11-2 and TRBJ1-5; D not certain. Germline loops: CDR1 SGHAT, CDR2 FQNNGV. This CDR3 is 18 amino acids long. V lost 0 bases, J lost 7 bases, and 22 bases lay in between. The CDR3 spells CASSLDLVAAKGGQPQHF. Written as DNA, the CDR3 is TGTGCCAGCAGCTTAGATCTGGTGGCCGCCAAGGGAGGACAGCCCCAGCATTTT.

The rearrangement uses TRBV30 and TRBJ2-6; the D is unclear. Germline V gives CDR1 GTSNPN, CDR2 SVGIG (reference sequence). Trimming cost V 5 bases and J 3 bases, with 8 bases left between them. The CDR3 runs 13 residues. The CDR3 here is CAWVFHGANVLTF. CDR3 sequence (DNA): TGTGCCTGGGTCTTTCATGGGGCCAACGTCCTGACTTTC.

The chain has TRBV29-1 and TRBJ2-4; D is ambiguous. V lost 6 bases to trimming and J lost 8 bases, with 14 bases between them. The V gene's germline CDR1 is SQVTM and CDR2 ANQGSEA. The CDR3 runs to 12 residues. The CDR3 loop reads CSVGLERDIQYF. In DNA, the CDR3 is TGCAGCGTGGGCCTCGAACGGGACATTCAGTACTTC.

This sequence joins TRBV12-5 and TRBJ2-1; D gene unclear. The CDR3 is 13 amino acids. CDR1 is LGHNT and CDR2 is FRNRAP in the germline V gene. Trimming left V 0 bases short and J 3 bases short, with 3 bases between. Written as DNA, the CDR3 is TGTGCTAGTGGTTTGGTACTCTACAATGAGCAGTTCTTC. The encoded protein is CASGLVLYNEQFF.

This clonotype was recorded once. The chain uses TRBV25-1 and TRBJ2-7; the D gene could be TRBD1 or TRBD2 (5 bases each). The germline V gene has CDR1 MGHDK and CDR2 SYGVNS. CDR3 size: 12 residues. Trimming took 8 bases from V and 4 from J, leaving 12 bases between them. The CDR3 here is CASEGGGYEQYF. Here the CDR3 DNA reads TGTGCCAGCGAAGGTGGGGGTTACGAGCAGTACTTC.

This chain joins TRBV6-2 or TRBV6-3 and TRBJ2-7; 7 positions match TRBD2. J lost 3 bases, V lost 7 bases, and 6 bases had no gene match. Per the germline V gene, CDR1 is MNHEY and CDR2 is SVGEGT. This CDR3 spans 13 amino acids. As DNA, the CDR3 is TGTGCCAGCAACCACCGGGGGGACTACGAGCAGTACTTC. It translates to CASNHRGDYEQYF.

This chain links TRBV4-1 with TRBJ2-1; D gene unclear. V lost 0 bases, J lost 2 bases, and 8 bases lay in between. CDR1 is MGHRA and CDR2 is YSYEKL in the germline V gene. This CDR3 spans 15 amino acids. The CDR3 region is CASSQEEATYNEQFF. CDR3 nucleotide sequence: TGCGCCAGCAGCCAAGAAGAGGCTACCTACAATGAGCAGTTCTTC.

J is TRBJ2-7 and V is TRBV7-9; TRBD1 matches at 7 bases. CDR3 length equals 13 residues. Per germline, CDR1 SEHNR and CDR2 FQNEAQ (reference sequence). J lost 11 bases, V lost 5 bases, and 12 bases had no gene match. Written as DNA, the CDR3 is TGTGCCAGCAGCGCTAGGCGCGAAGACAGGGAGTACTTC. Translation gives CASSARREDREYF.

The chain uses TRBV7-2 and TRBJ2-5; TRBD2 aligns across 9 bases. From germline, CDR1 is SGHTA and CDR2 FQGNSA. V trimming: 5 bases; J trimming: 9 bases; junction bases outside the gene matches: 1. This CDR3 has 11 residues. In DNA, the CDR3 is TGTGCCAGCAGCCCTAGCGGGGCCCAGTACTTC. Translating gives CASSPSGAQYF.